These T cell receptor beta chains were read from a single sample in a study of T-cell memory formation after mild COVID-19. A single record per CDR3 protein comes from TCRdb applying MiXCR to the 5' RACE reads. This table has roughly 370,000 distinct CDR3 sequences, about 16% appearing once. Sequenced input: PBMCs or a T cell subset sorted from them (not recorded which). The receptors originated from a man aged 18 to 29 who had mild COVID-19 (a few samples of this study predate the infection). Cell type and time point are not known. Each CDR3 is given with its conserved first and last residue. The D gene is left open where the match is weak. Clone size is shown for a subset of rows, as once, few, many or a class of expanded clone.

d_gene,j_gene,v_gene,abundance,CDR3aa,CDR3nt
-,TRBJ1-2,TRBV5-1,few,CASSVGPPEPFNSNYGYTF,TGCGCCAGCAGCGTGGGCCCCCCGGAGCCCTTTAACTCTAACTATGGCTACACCTTC
-,TRBJ1-4,TRBV14,few,CASSQENEKLFF,TGTGCCAGCAGCCAAGAGAATGAAAAACTGTTTTTT
-,TRBJ1-3,TRBV12-3/TRBV12-4,-,CASSSAFGNTIYF,TGTGCCAGCAGCTCTGCGTTTGGAAACACCATATATTTT
-,TRBJ1-5,TRBV15,few,CATSREAGELPSYSNQPQHF,TGTGCCACCAGCAGAGAAGCAGGGGAATTACCATCCTATAGCAATCAGCCCCAGCATTTT
-,TRBJ1-2,TRBV4-1,-,CDSSQTETVNYGYTF,TGCGACAGCAGCCAAACAGAGACCGTTAACTATGGCTACACCTTC
TRBD1,TRBJ1-1,TRBV6-5,-,CASSWTGSTEAFF,TGTGCCAGCAGCTGGACAGGGAGCACTGAAGCTTTCTTT
TRBD1,TRBJ2-7,TRBV29-1,-,CSYRQGRYEQYF,TGCAGCTATAGACAGGGTCGATACGAGCAGTACTTC
-,TRBJ1-1,TRBV5-1,-,CASSLGIGREGTEAFF,TGCGCCAGCAGCTTGGGAATTGGCAGGGAGGGCACTGAAGCTTTCTTT
-,TRBJ2-1,TRBV10-1,-,CASSESIQETNYNEQFF,TGCGCCAGCAGTGAGTCGATTCAGGAGACTAACTACAATGAGCAGTTCTTC
-,TRBJ1-2,TRBV5-6,-,CASSRGDGNYGYTF,TGTGCCAGCAGCCGCGGGGACGGAAACTATGGCTACACCTTC
-,TRBJ2-2,TRBV4-3,-,CASSQVRDTGELFF,TGCGCCAGCAGCCAAGTTCGGGACACCGGGGAGCTGTTTTTT
-,TRBJ2-1,TRBV6-2/TRBV6-3,many,CASSYGGHNEQFF,TGTGCCAGCTCCTACGGGGGGCACAATGAGCAGTTCTTC
-,TRBJ2-7,TRBV18,-,CASSPYREGSSYEQYF,TGTGCCAGCTCACCGTACAGGGAGGGCAGTTCCTACGAGCAGTACTTC
-,TRBJ2-1,TRBV24-1,-,CATSDFSGEQFF,TGTGCCACCAGTGATTTTTCAGGTGAGCAGTTCTTC
-,TRBJ2-5,TRBV7-7,-,CASSRAIQGQETQYF,TGTGCCAGCAGCCGGGCTATCCAGGGGCAAGAGACCCAGTACTTC
-,TRBJ1-5,TRBV6-1,-,CASTEEGPQHF,TGTGCCAGCACCGAAGAGGGGCCCCAGCATTTT
TRBD1,TRBJ2-5,TRBV12-3/TRBV12-4,-,CASTARGETQYF,TGTGCCAGCACCGCCAGGGGGGAGACCCAGTACTTC
-,TRBJ1-1,TRBV5-1,few,CASSLGPSWDTEAFF,TGCGCCAGCAGCTTGGGCCCATCTTGGGACACTGAAGCTTTCTTT
-,TRBJ2-3,TRBV7-3,-,CASSPGWDTQYF,TGTGCCAGCAGCCCCGGGTGGGATACGCAGTATTTT
-,TRBJ1-2,TRBV6-5,few,CASSYLLRAGQGGVDGYTF,TGTGCCAGCAGTTATCTCCTCCGTGCGGGGCAGGGCGGAGTGGATGGCTACACCTTC
-,TRBJ2-3,TRBV2,few,CASSELGVDTQYF,TGTGCCAGCAGTGAGTTAGGGGTGGATACGCAGTATTTT
-,TRBJ2-5,TRBV5-4,few,CASSLWGAETQYF,TGTGCCAGCAGCTTGTGGGGGGCAGAGACCCAGTACTTC
TRBD1,TRBJ1-6,TRBV11-2,-,CASSLGDRGSSPLHF,TGTGCCAGCAGCTTAGGGGACAGGGGTAGTTCACCCCTCCACTTT